A single TCR beta chain is shown here with its context. The CDR3 is 13 amino acids. The germline CDR1 and CDR2 sequences are SQVTM and ANQGSEA. The V end lost 4 bases, the J end lost 0 bases, and 10 bases lay between the germline ends. Only in-frame clones appear in the TCRdb table, and some are missing; sequencing was by immunoSEQ multiplex PCR. The repertoire holds 30,000 to 35,000 clones, with about 90% as singletons. This sample was included in a study of T cell changes during pregnancy in multiple sclerosis. V usage is TRBV29-1 and J usage is TRBJ2-7, with D perhaps matching TRBD2 (6 bases). Sample: CD8+ T cells from peripheral blood mononuclear cells, taken after pregnancy. The receptor comes from a female donor with multiple sclerosis, enrolled in a pregnancy study. The CDR3 nucleotides are TGCAGCGTTGTCGGGGGAGTCTCCTACGAGCAGTACTTC. This codes for CSVVGGVSYEQYF.